The rows below give T cell receptor beta chains drawn from one sample of a study of T cell responses to AZD1222 COVID-19 vaccine. Data came from immunoSEQ multiplex PCR; TCRdb stores just in-frame clones and leaves some out. The data hold under 110,000 clones, with 75% to 90% observed a single time. Sequencing used peripheral blood, obtained on day 0 of AZD1222 vaccination. The receptors here all came from an adult in good health. The CDR3 runs from the conserved cysteine through the conserved F or W. D genes are given only for firm matches. A row's size may be missing; if present it is once, few, many or a size class.

v_gene	len	abundance	j_gene	d_gene	CDR3aa	CDR3nt
TRBV9	16	-	TRBJ2-1	TRBD1	CASSVELDRGYNEQFF	TGTGCCAGCAGCGTAGAATTAGACAGGGGTTACAATGAGCAGTTCTTC
TRBV11-2	10	-	TRBJ2-7	-	CASGSYEQYF	TGTGCCAGCGGTTCCTACGAGCAGTACTTC
TRBV4-1	15	few	TRBJ2-7	-	CASSQSGLQYYEQYF	TGCGCCAGCAGCCAATCGGGACTTCAATACTACGAGCAGTACTTC
TRBV5-1	15	-	TRBJ2-3	-	CASSPQAGGTDTQYF	TGCGCCAGCAGCCCTCAAGCGGGTGGGACAGATACGCAGTATTTT
TRBV7-9	14	-	TRBJ2-2	-	CATRGGAGTGELFF	TGTGCCACCCGTGGGGGAGCGGGCACCGGGGAGCTGTTTTTT
TRBV5-1	12	-	TRBJ2-3	-	CASSPTGDTQYF	TGCGCCAGCAGCCCGACGGGTGATACGCAGTATTTT
TRBV7-3	13	-	TRBJ2-2	-	CASSLSNTGELFF	TGTGCCAGCAGCCTATCGAACACCGGGGAGCTGTTTTTT
TRBV28	17	-	TRBJ1-2	TRBD1	CASSSNPGQGANYGYTF	TGTGCCAGCAGTTCTAACCCGGGACAGGGGGCAAACTATGGCTACACCTTC
TRBV6-5	13	once	TRBJ1-5	TRBD1	CASRLTGNQPQHF	TGTGCCAGCAGGTTGACAGGGAATCAGCCCCAGCATTTT
TRBV6-2/TRBV6-3	13	-	TRBJ1-5	-	CASSYGGNQPQHF	TGTGCCAGCAGTTACGGAGGGAACCAGCCCCAGCATTTT
TRBV3-1/TRBV3-2	15	-	TRBJ1-2	-	CASSQEIGAVYGYTF	TGTGCCAGCAGCCAAGAGATAGGAGCAGTCTATGGCTACACCTTC
TRBV4-1	17	-	TRBJ2-7	TRBD2	CASSQEAGTSGSYEQYF	TGCGCCAGCAGCCAAGAGGCCGGGACTAGCGGGAGCTACGAGCAGTACTTC
TRBV6-1	15	-	TRBJ1-2	TRBD1	CASSDAGGSIYGYTF	TGTGCCAGCAGTGACGCAGGGGGCAGCATCTATGGCTACACCTTC
TRBV10-3	14	-	TRBJ2-5	-	CATLPGGDQETQYF	TGTGCCACCCTCCCCGGCGGGGACCAAGAGACCCAGTACTTC
TRBV30	13	-	TRBJ1-2	-	CAWSGTPGDGYTF	TGTGCCTGGAGTGGGACCCCGGGGGACGGCTACACCTTC
TRBV4-2	14	-	TRBJ2-7	-	CASSQGIEVDEQYF	TGTGCCAGCAGCCAAGGTATAGAGGTCGACGAGCAGTACTTC